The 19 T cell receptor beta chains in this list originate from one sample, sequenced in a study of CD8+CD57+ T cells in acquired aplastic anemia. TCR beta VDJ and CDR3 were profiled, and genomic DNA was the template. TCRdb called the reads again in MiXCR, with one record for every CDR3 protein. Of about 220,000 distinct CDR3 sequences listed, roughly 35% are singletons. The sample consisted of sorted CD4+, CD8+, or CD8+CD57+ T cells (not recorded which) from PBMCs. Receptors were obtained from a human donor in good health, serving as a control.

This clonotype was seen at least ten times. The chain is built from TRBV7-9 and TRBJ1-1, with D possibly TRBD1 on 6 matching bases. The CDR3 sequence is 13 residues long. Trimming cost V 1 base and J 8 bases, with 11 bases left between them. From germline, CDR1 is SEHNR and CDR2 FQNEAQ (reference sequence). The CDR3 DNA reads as TGTGCCAGCAGCTTAGTTCGACAGGCCGAAGCTTTCTTT. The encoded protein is CASSLVRQAEAFF.

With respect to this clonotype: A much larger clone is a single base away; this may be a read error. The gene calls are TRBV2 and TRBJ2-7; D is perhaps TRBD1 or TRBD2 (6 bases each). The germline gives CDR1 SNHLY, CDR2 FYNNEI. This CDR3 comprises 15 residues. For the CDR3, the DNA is TGTGCCGGCAGTGAGACACGGGGGACACCCCGCGAGCAGTACTTC. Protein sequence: CAGSETRGTPREQYF.

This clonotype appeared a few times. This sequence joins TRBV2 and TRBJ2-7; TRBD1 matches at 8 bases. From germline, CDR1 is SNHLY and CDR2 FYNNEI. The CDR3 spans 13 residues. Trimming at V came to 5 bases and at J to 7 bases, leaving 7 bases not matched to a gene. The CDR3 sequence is CASSPGTGREQYF. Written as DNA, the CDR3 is TGTGCCAGCAGTCCCGGGACAGGTAGGGAGCAGTACTTC.

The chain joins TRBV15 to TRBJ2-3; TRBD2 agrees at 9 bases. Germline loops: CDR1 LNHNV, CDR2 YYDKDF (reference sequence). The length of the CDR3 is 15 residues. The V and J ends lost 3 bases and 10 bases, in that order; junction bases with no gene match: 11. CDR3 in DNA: TGTGCCACCAGCAGGCTGCGGGGGGGCCCCTCCTCGCAGTATTTT. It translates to CATSRLRGGPSSQYF.

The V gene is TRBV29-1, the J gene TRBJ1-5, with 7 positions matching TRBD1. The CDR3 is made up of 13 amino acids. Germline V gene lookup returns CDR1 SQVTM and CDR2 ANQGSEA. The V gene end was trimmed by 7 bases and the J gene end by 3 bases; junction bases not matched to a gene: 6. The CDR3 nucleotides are TGCAGCGCGTTGGGACAGCCCAATCAGCCCCAGCATTTT. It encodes CSALGQPNQPQHF. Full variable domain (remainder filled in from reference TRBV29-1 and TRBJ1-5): SAVISQKPSRDICQRGTSLTIQCQVDSQVTMMFWYRQQPGQSLTLIATANQGSEATYESGFVIDKFPISRPNLTFSTLTVSNMSPEDSSIYLCSALGQPNQPQHFGDGTRLSIL.

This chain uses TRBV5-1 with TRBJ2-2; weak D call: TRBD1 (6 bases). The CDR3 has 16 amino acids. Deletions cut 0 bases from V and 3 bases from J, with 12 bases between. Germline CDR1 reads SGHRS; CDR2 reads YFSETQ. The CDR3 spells CASSLGDKGHTGELFF. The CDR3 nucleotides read TGCGCCAGCAGCTTGGGGGACAAGGGTCACACCGGGGAGCTGTTTTTT.

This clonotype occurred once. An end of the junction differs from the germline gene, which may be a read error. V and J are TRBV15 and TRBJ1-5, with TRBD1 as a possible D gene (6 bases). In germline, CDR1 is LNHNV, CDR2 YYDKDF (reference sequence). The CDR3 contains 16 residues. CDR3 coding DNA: TGTGCCGCCAGCAGAGAACAGGGTATTCGTGATCAGCCCCAGCATTTT. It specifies CAASREQGIRDQPQHF.

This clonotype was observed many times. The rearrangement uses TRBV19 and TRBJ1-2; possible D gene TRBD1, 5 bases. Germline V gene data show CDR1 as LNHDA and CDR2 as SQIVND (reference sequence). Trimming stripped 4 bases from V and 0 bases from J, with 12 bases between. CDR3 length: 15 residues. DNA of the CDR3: TGTGCCAGTAGTACAGGGAAAGTAGCTAACTATGGCTACACCTTC. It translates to CASSTGKVANYGYTF.

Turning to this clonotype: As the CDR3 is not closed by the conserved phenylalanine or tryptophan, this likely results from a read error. CDR3 bases: TGTGCCAGCAGCCTATCATTACTACGGGGGGCGCGATCGGCCGGGGAGCTGTTTCTT. Translating gives CASSLSLLRGARSAGELFL. V gene TRBV7-3 combines with J gene TRBJ2-2, with a possible D match to TRBD2 (7 bases). The V end lost 5 bases, the J end lost 6 bases, and 28 bases lay between the germline ends. The V gene's germline CDR1 is SGHTA and CDR2 FQGTGA. This CDR3 contains 19 residues.

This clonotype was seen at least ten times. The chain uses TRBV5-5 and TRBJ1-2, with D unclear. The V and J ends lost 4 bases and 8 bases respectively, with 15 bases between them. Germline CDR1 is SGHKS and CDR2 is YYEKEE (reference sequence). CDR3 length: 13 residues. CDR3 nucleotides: TGTGCCAGCAGCCAAGAGCAAAATGGAGGCTACACCTTC. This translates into CASSQEQNGGYTF.

The CDR3 DNA reads TGCGCCAGCAGCCAAGTTGGTAGGGGGCGGAATGAAAAACTGTTTTTT. Amino acid sequence: CASSQVGRGRNEKLFF. The chain links TRBV4-1 to TRBJ1-4; 7 positions agree with TRBD1. With 1 base clipped from V and 5 bases from J, the junction kept 7 bases outside the gene matches. This CDR3 spans 16 amino acids. Germline-derived CDR1 and CDR2 are MGHRA and YSYEKL.

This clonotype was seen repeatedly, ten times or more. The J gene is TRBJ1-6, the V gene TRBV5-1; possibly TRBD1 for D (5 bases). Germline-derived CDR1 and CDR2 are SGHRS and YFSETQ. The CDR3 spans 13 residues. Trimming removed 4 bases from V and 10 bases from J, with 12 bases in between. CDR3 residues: CASSGQGGSPLHF. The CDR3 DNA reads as TGCGCCAGCAGCGGGCAGGGAGGCTCACCCCTCCACTTT. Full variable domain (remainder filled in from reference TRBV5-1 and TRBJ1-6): KAGVTQTPRYLIKTRGQQVTLSCSPISGHRSVSWYQQTPGQGLQFLFEYFSETQRNKGNFPGRFSGRQFSNSRSEMNVSTLELGDSALYLCASSGQGGSPLHFGNGTRLTVT.

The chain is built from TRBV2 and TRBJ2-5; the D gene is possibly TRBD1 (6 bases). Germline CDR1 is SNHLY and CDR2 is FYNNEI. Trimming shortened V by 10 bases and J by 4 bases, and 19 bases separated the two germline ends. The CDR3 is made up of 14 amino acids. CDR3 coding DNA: TGTGCCATCAAAGGGACACGGAGAGGAGAGACCCAGTACTTC. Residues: CAIKGTRRGETQYF.

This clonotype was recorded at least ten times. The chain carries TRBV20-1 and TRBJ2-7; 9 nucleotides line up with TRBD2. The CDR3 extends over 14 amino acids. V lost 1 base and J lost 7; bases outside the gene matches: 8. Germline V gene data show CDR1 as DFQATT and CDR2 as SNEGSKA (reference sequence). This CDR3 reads CSARAGTSLLEQYF. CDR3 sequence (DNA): TGCAGTGCTAGAGCCGGGACTAGCCTCCTGGAGCAGTACTTC.

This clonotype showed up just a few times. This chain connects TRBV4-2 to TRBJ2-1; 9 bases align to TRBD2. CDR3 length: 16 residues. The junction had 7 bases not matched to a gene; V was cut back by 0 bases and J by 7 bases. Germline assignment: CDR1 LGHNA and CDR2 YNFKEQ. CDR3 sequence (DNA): TGTGCCAGCAGCCAAGATTGGCGGGGGGGATTAAATGAGCAGTTCTTC. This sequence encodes CASSQDWRGGLNEQFF.

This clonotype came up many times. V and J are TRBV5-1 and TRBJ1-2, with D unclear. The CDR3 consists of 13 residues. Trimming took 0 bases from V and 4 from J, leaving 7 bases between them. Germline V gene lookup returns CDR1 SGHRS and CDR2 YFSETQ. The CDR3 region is CASSLDGSYGYTF. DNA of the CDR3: TGCGCCAGCAGCTTGGATGGCAGCTATGGCTACACCTTC.

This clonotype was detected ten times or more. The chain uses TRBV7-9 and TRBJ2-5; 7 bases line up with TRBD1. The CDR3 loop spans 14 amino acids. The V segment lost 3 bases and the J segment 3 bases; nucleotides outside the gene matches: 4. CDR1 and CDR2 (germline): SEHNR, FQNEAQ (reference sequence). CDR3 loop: CASSFDRVKETQYF. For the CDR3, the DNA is TGTGCCAGCAGCTTTGACAGGGTTAAAGAGACCCAGTACTTC.

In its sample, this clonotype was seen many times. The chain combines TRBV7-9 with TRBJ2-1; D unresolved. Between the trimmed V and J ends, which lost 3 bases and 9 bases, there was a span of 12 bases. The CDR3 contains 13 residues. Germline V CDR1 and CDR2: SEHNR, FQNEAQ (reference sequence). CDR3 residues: CASSFDRDAEQFF. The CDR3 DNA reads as TGTGCCAGCAGCTTTGACCGCGACGCTGAGCAGTTCTTC.

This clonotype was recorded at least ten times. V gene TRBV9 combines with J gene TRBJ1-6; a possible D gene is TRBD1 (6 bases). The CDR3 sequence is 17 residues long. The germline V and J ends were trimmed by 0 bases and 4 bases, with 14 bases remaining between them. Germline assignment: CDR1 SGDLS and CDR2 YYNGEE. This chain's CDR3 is CASSVVRRTAYNSPLHF. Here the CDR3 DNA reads TGTGCCAGCAGCGTAGTTCGGAGGACAGCGTATAATTCACCCCTCCACTTT.